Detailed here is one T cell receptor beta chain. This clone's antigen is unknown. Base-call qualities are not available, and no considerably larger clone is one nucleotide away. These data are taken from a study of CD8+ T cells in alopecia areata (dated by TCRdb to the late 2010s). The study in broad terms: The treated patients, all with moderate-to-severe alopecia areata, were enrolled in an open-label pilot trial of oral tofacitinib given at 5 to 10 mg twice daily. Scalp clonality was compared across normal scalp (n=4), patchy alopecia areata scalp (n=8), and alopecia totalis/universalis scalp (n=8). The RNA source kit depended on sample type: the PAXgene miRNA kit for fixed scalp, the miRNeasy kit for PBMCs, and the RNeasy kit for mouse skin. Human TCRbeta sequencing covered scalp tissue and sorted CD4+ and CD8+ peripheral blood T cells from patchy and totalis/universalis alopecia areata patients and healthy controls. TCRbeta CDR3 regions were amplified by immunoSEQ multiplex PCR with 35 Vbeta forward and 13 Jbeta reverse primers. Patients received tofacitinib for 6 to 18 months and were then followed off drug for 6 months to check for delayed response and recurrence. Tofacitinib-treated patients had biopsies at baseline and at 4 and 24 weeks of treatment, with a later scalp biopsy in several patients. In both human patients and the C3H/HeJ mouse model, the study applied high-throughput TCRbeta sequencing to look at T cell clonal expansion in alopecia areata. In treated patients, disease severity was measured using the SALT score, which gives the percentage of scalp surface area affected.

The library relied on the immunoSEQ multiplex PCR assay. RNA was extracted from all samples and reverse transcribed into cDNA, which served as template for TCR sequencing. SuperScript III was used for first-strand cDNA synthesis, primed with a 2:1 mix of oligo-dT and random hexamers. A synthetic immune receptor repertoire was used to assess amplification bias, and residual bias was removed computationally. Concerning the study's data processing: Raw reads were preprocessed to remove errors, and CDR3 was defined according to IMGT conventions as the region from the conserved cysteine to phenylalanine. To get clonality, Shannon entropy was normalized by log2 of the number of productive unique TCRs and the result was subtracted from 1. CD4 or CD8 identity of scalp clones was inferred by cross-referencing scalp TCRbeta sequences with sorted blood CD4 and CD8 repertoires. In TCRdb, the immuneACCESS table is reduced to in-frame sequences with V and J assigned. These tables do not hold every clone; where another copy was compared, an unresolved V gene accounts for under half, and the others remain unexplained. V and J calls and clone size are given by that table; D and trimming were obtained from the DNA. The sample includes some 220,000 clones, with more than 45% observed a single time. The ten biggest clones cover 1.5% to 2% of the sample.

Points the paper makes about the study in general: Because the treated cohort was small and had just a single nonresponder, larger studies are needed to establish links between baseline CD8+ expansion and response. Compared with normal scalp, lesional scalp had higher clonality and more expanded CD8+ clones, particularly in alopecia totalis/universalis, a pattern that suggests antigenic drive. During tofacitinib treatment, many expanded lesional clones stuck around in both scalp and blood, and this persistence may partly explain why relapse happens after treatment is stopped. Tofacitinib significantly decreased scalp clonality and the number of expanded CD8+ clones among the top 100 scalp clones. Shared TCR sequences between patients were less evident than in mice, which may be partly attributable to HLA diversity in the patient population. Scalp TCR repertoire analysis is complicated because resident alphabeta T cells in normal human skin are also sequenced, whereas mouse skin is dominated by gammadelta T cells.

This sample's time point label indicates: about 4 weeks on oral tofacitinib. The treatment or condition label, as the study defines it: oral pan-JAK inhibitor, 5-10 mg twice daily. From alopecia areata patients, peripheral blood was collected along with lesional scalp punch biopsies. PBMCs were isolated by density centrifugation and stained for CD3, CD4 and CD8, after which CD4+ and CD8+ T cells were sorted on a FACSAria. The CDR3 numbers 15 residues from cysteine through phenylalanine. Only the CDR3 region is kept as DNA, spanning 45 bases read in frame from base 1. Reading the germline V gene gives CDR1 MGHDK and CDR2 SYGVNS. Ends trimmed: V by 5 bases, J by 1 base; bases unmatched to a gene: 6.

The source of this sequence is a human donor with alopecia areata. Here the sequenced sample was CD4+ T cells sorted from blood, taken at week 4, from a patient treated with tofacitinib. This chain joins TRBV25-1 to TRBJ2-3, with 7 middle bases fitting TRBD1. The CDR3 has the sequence CASSRDRTGTDTQYF. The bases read TGTGCCAGCAGTCGGGACAGAACGGGCACAGATACGCAGTATTTT.